The source of this TCR beta chain is a study of CD8 T cells in Susac syndrome. TCR beta sequencing covered blood CD8+ and CD4+ T cells. It was treatment-naive patients with stable or active relapsing-remitting disease who made up the multiple sclerosis controls. Negative isolation was used for CD8+ and CD4+ T cells and FACS enrichment for TEMRA cells. Random-hexamer reverse transcription was applied to roughly 0.5 to 1 ug RNA. Across 54 Vbeta and 13 Jbeta, immunoSEQ multiplex PCR amplified TCR beta CDR3. TCRdb independently ran MiXCR on the immunoSEQ multiplex PCR reads; one entry per CDR3 protein. The sample lists a few hundred thousand distinct CDR3 sequences, more than 70% occurring once. V shed 1 base and J shed 0 bases, with 11 bases lying between them. Germline V CDR1 and CDR2: LGHNA, YNFKEQ. The CDR3 covers 16 residues.

The specimen was CD8+ T cells from PBMCs. The gene calls are TRBV4-2 and TRBJ2-3, with D perhaps assigned TRBD1 or TRBD2 (5 bases each). The sequence came from a human donor with multiple sclerosis. Written as DNA, the CDR3 is TGTGCCAGCAGCCAAGTCGGGGCGGATAGCACAGATACGCAGTATTTT. This codes for CASSQVGADSTDTQYF.